This T cell receptor (beta chain) was profiled in a study of T cell changes during pregnancy in multiple sclerosis (dated 2019 in TCRdb). Notes on the research overall: Changes in the T cell repertoire over the course of pregnancy were examined in this study in women with multiple sclerosis.

The CDR3 starts with the cysteine, ends with the phenylalanine, and has 15 residues. Only the CDR3 region is kept as DNA, spanning 45 bases read in frame from base 1. As encoded in the germline V gene, CDR1 is SGHVS while CDR2 is FQNEAQ. Trimming leaves V shorter by 5 bases and J shorter by 0 bases, with the junction holding 2 bases beyond the gene matches. Details on this clone: Its antigen remains unidentified. Base quality data are lacking; no much larger clone is found one base away.

Libraries were constructed by the immunoSEQ multiplex PCR assay. The source is immuneACCESS, and TCRdb retained only in-frame sequences with V and J called. Part of the clones is not carried over; for the studies checked, unresolved V genes explain less than half of this, and the remainder is unexplained. Counted in this sample were approximately 50,000 clones; about nine tenths of them appeared once. Clones ranked in the top ten supply 0.61% of the sample. The specimen comprised CD4+ T cells from peripheral blood mononuclear cells, sampled after pregnancy. Rearrangement joined TRBV7-8 to TRBJ2-1, and 9 junctional nucleotides match TRBD1. This receptor was identified in a female donor in good health, enrolled as a control in a pregnancy study. CDR3 reads: CASSPTGGSYNEQFF. The DNA sequence reads TGTGCCAGCAGCCCGACAGGGGGCTCCTACAATGAGCAGTTCTTC.